These T cell receptor beta chains were read from a single sample in a study of identical twins. One entry per CDR3 protein results from TCRdb running MiXCR on the 5' RACE reads. The table shows approximately 230,000 distinct CDR3 sequences, with 5% to 7% occurring only once. Separately, the same data were catalogued under a study of T cells expressing NK-cell markers.

Material: CD8+ T cells sorted from blood. These TCRs come from a woman in her late teens or twenties in good health. The CDR3 runs from the conserved cysteine through the conserved F or W. D genes are given only for firm matches. Clone size is given for some rows only: seen once, a few or many times, or a class if the clone is expanded.

j_call: TRBJ2-7
d_call: TRBD2
clone_size: -
v_call: TRBV19
cdr3_aa: CASSTGLAGPYEQYF
cdr3_nt: TGTGCCAGTAGTACGGGACTAGCGGGCCCCTACGAGCAGTACTTC

j_call: TRBJ2-1
d_call: TRBD1
clone_size: many
v_call: TRBV4-1
cdr3_aa: CASSQVSGGSYNEQFF
cdr3_nt: TGCGCCAGCAGCCAAGTGTCAGGGGGCTCTTACAATGAGCAGTTCTTC

j_call: TRBJ1-2
d_call: -
clone_size: many
v_call: TRBV6-5
cdr3_aa: CASSYSASNYGYTF
cdr3_nt: TGTGCCAGCAGTTACTCCGCATCTAACTATGGCTACACCTTC

j_call: TRBJ2-1
d_call: -
clone_size: -
v_call: TRBV11-2
cdr3_aa: CASSLVLSDNEQFF
cdr3_nt: TGTGCCAGCAGCTTAGTTCTATCGGACAATGAGCAGTTCTTC

j_call: TRBJ2-7
d_call: TRBD2
clone_size: many
v_call: TRBV11-2
cdr3_aa: CASSLGLAEYEQYF
cdr3_nt: TGTGCCAGCAGCCTCGGACTAGCGGAATACGAGCAGTACTTC

j_call: TRBJ2-2
d_call: -
clone_size: few
v_call: TRBV5-1
cdr3_aa: CASPLDTGELFF
cdr3_nt: TGCGCCAGCCCACTTGACACCGGGGAGCTGTTTTTT

j_call: TRBJ2-7
d_call: -
clone_size: few
v_call: TRBV9
cdr3_aa: CASSQGSGSYEQYF
cdr3_nt: TGTGCCAGCAGCCAGGGTTCTGGGTCCTACGAGCAGTACTTC

j_call: TRBJ2-7
d_call: TRBD2
clone_size: many
v_call: TRBV2
cdr3_aa: CASSDRLAGRTYEQYF
cdr3_nt: TGTGCCAGCAGTGACCGACTAGCGGGGCGCACCTACGAGCAGTACTTC

j_call: TRBJ2-1
d_call: TRBD2
clone_size: many
v_call: TRBV6-2/TRBV6-3
cdr3_aa: CASGYLAGVNEQFF
cdr3_nt: TGTGCCAGCGGTTATTTGGCGGGAGTCAATGAGCAGTTCTTC

j_call: TRBJ2-1
d_call: -
clone_size: -
v_call: TRBV9
cdr3_aa: CASSGTGVHQFF
cdr3_nt: TGTGCCAGCAGCGGAACAGGAGTCCATCAGTTCTTC

j_call: TRBJ2-7
d_call: -
clone_size: many
v_call: TRBV7-9
cdr3_aa: CASSSDPAEQYF
cdr3_nt: TGTGCCAGCAGCTCAGACCCTGCCGAGCAGTACTTC

j_call: TRBJ1-4
d_call: -
clone_size: -
v_call: TRBV29-1
cdr3_aa: CSARGLRGKLFF
cdr3_nt: TGCAGCGCAAGGGGTCTACGCGGAAAACTGTTTTTT

j_call: TRBJ2-3
d_call: TRBD2
clone_size: many
v_call: TRBV7-2
cdr3_aa: CASSLAAGEADTQYF
cdr3_nt: TGTGCCAGCAGCTTAGCCGCGGGAGAAGCAGATACGCAGTATTTT

j_call: TRBJ2-1
d_call: -
clone_size: many
v_call: TRBV5-1
cdr3_aa: CASSPQEGSSYNEQFF
cdr3_nt: TGCGCCAGCAGCCCCCAGGAGGGGTCCTCCTACAATGAGCAGTTCTTC

j_call: TRBJ2-7
d_call: TRBD2
clone_size: -
v_call: TRBV28
cdr3_aa: CASSYPSGSSYEQYF
cdr3_nt: TGTGCCAGCAGTTATCCAAGCGGGAGCTCCTACGAGCAGTACTTC

j_call: TRBJ2-3
d_call: TRBD2
clone_size: many
v_call: TRBV5-8
cdr3_aa: CASTLAGETDTQYF
cdr3_nt: TGTGCCAGCACCTTAGCGGGAGAGACAGATACGCAGTATTTT

j_call: TRBJ2-2
d_call: TRBD2
clone_size: -
v_call: TRBV29-1
cdr3_aa: CSVEIFGGAGEGELFF
cdr3_nt: TGCAGCGTTGAAATCTTCGGGGGAGCGGGAGAGGGGGAGCTGTTTTTT